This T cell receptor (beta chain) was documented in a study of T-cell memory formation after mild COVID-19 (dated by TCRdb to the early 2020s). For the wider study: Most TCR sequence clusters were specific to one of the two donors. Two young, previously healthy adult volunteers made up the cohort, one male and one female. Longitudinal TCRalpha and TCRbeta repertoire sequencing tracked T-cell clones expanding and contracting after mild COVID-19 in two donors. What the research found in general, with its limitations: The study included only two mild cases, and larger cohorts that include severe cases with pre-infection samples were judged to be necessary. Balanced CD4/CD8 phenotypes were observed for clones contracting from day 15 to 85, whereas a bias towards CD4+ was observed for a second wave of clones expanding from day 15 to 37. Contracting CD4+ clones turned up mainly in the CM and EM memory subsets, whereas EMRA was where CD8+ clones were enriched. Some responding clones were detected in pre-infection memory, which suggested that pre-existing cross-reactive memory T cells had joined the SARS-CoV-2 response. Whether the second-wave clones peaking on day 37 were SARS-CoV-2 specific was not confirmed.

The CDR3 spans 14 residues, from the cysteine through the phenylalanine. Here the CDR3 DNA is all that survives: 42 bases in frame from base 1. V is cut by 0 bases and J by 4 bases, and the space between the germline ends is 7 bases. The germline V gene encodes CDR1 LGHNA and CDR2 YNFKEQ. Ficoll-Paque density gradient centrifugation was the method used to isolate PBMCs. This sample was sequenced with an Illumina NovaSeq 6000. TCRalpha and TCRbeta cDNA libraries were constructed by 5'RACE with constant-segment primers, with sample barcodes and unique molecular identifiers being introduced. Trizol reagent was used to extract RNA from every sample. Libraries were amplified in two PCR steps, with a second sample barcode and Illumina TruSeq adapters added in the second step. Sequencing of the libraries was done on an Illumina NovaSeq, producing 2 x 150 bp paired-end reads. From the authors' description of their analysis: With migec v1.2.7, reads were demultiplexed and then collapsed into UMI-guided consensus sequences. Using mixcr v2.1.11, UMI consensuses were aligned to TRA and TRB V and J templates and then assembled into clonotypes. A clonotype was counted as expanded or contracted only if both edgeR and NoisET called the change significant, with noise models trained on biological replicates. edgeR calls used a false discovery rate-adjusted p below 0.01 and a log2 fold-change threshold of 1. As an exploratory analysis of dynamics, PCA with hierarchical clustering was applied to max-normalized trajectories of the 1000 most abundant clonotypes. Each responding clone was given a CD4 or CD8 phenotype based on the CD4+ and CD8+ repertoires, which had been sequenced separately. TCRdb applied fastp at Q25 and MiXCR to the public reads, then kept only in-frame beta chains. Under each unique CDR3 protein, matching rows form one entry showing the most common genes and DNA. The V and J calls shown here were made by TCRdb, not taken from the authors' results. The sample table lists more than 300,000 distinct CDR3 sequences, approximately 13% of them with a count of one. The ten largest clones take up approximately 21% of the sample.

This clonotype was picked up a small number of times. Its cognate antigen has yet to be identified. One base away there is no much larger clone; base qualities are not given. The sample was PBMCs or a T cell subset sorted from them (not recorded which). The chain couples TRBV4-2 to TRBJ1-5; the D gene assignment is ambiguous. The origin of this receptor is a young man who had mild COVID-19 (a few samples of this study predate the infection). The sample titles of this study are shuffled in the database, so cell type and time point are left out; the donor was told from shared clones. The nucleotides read TGTGCCAGCAGCCAAGATATCGGTAATCAGCCCCAGCATTTT. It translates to CASSQDIGNQPQHF.